These 10 T cell receptor beta chains share one sample of origin, sequenced in a study of regulatory dendritic cells for organ transplantation (dated by TCRdb to the late 2010s). The protocol used for the library was the immunoSEQ multiplex PCR assay. The source is immuneACCESS, and TCRdb retained only in-frame sequences with V and J called. Part of the clones is not carried over; for the studies checked, unresolved V genes explain less than half of this, and the remainder is unexplained. This sample gives 25,000 to 30,000 clones in total; about 79% of them show up just once. The ten largest clones represent around 2.2% of the sample. Sample: memory CD4+ T cells from blood. The sample's cell subset or site label, in plain terms: CD45RO+ memory T cells. The source of these receptors is a human donor in good health.

V and J are TRBV9 and TRBJ2-3, with a tentative D call TRBD2 (5 bases). Trimming left V 0 bases short and J 9 bases short, with 11 bases between. The V gene's germline CDR1 is SGDLS and CDR2 YYNGEE. This CDR3 has 13 amino acids. The CDR3 bases are TGTGCCAGCAGCGTAGACGAGGGTTCCACGCAGTATTTT. Translation gives CASSVDEGSTQYF. Filled out from reference TRBV9 and TRBJ2-3, the complete variable domain reads DSGVTQTPKHLITATGQRVTLRCSPRSGDLSVYWYQQSLDQGLQFLIQYYNGEERAKGNILERFSAQQFPDLHSELNLSSLELGDSALYFCASSVDEGSTQYFGPGTRLTVL.

The chain's CDR3 is CASSAVGGPGGELFF. Here the CDR3 DNA reads TGTGCCAGCAGCGCCGTGGGGGGGCCAGGCGGGGAGCTGTTTTTT. V gene TRBV13 combines with J gene TRBJ2-2; possibly TRBD2 for D (7 bases). The CDR3 consists of 15 residues. CDR1 and CDR2 (germline): PRHDT, FYEKMQ (reference sequence). Trimming took 5 bases from V and 7 from J, leaving 17 bases between them.

The chain is built from TRBV7-6 and TRBJ2-1, with unresolved D. CDR3 size: 13 residues. Trimming removed 3 bases from V and 4 bases from J, with 7 bases in between. Germline loops: CDR1 SGHVS, CDR2 FNYEAQ. The CDR3 DNA is TGTGCCAGCAGCTTCCAAATGTACAATGAGCAGTTCTTC. Its protein is CASSFQMYNEQFF.

This clone came up once. The chain combines TRBV2 with TRBJ2-2; D is possibly TRBD1 (5 bases). From germline, CDR1 is SNHLY and CDR2 FYNNEI. Trimming took off 2 bases at V and 5 bases at J, with 9 bases between the two ends. This CDR3 region has 14 residues. CDR3 sequence: CASSELRDTGELFF. The CDR3 nucleotides are TGTGCCAGCAGTGAACTCAGGGATACCGGGGAGCTGTTTTTT.

The V gene is TRBV27, the J gene TRBJ2-1; D is uncertain. V was pared by 2 bases and J by 0 bases, with 8 bases between. Germline lookup yields CDR1 MNHEY and CDR2 SMNVEV (reference sequence). The CDR3 totals 15 residues. The chain's CDR3 is CASSLSRSSYNEQFF. As DNA, the CDR3 is TGTGCCAGCAGTTTAAGTCGGAGCTCCTACAATGAGCAGTTCTTC.

The table lists this clone with a count of one. V usage is TRBV10-3 and J usage is TRBJ2-7; D not certain. CDR1 is ENHRY and CDR2 is SYGVKD in the germline V gene. This CDR3 contains 12 residues. V was trimmed by 2 bases and J by 3 bases, leaving 5 bases between them. This CDR3 reads CAISEAGYEQYF. The CDR3 region has the DNA TGTGCCATCAGTGAGGCTGGCTACGAGCAGTACTTC.

The V call is TRBV5-1, the J call TRBJ2-1; D is uncertain. Trimming pared 5 bases from V and 7 bases from J, leaving 10 bases between. This CDR3 comprises 12 residues. Per the germline V gene, CDR1 is SGHRS and CDR2 is YFSETQ. CDR3 region: CASRFDWNEQFF. In nucleotides, the CDR3 is TGCGCCAGCAGATTTGACTGGAATGAGCAGTTCTTC.

The chain links TRBV11-2 to TRBJ2-5; 10 bases are a match to TRBD2. V trimming: 0 bases; J trimming: 5 bases; junction bases outside the gene matches: 6. The CDR3 covers 16 residues. Germline CDR1 is SGHAT and CDR2 is FQNNGV. The CDR3 nucleotides read TGTGCCAGCAGCTTAGATAGTCTAGCGGGAGTTGAGACCCAGTACTTC. This sequence encodes CASSLDSLAGVETQYF. Based on the CDR3 plus reference TRBV11-2 and TRBJ2-5, the full variable domain is EAGVAQSPRYKIIEKRQSVAFWCNPISGHATLYWYQQILGQGPKLLIQFQNNGVVDDSQLPKDRFSAERLKGVDSTLKIQPAKLEDSAVYLCASSLDSLAGVETQYFGPGTRLLVL.

This clone was seen once. This chain joins TRBV18 and TRBJ2-5; D ambiguous. The germline V gene encodes CDR1 KGHSH and CDR2 LQKENI. This CDR3 spans 11 amino acids. V was clipped by 6 bases and J by 2 bases, with 4 bases between them. The CDR3 coding sequence is TGTGCCAGCTCCGGGCAAGAGACCCAGTACTTC. It encodes CASSGQETQYF. Full variable domain (rest looked up from reference TRBV18 and TRBJ2-5): NAGVMQNPRHLVRRRGQEARLRCSPMKGHSHVYWYRQLPEEGLKFMVYLQKENIIDESGMPKERFSAEFPKEGPSILRIQQVVRGDSAAYFCASSGQETQYFGPGTRLLVL.

J is TRBJ1-2 and V is TRBV2; D possibly corresponds to TRBD1 (5 bases). Germline V gene sequence: CDR1 SNHLY, CDR2 FYNNEI. CDR3 length: 14 amino acids. V lost 1 base and J lost 5, with 11 bases in between. The CDR3, as DNA: TGTGCCAGCAGTGAAGACAGGTGGAGTTATGGCTACACCTTC. Its protein is CASSEDRWSYGYTF.